This is a list of T cell receptor beta chains from one sample in a study of T cell repertoires in aging, cancer and after chemotherapy. TCRdb re-called the multiplex PCR reads with MiXCR, one entry per CDR3 protein. The sample lists 15,000 to 20,000 distinct CDR3 sequences, approximately 40% seen once, with about 15% in the top ten. Sequenced material: blood. Receptor source: a human donor with a solid tumor. CDR3s leave out the opening cysteine and the closing phenylalanine or tryptophan. Fields, in order: V gene, CDR3 protein.

v_call: TRBV18; cdr3_aa: ASSPWDEGLSYNEQF
v_call: TRBV15; cdr3_aa: ATSRGRQAYSYEQY
v_call: TRBV6-5; cdr3_aa: ASSYSAAKAYEQY
v_call: TRBV12-3/TRBV12-4; cdr3_aa: ASSLVGEQF
v_call: TRBV6-1; cdr3_aa: ASWRRDTDTQY
v_call: TRBV5-6; cdr3_aa: ASSLRDGTYEQY
v_call: TRBV6-1; cdr3_aa: ASRWDRRYNSPLH
v_call: TRBV5-5; cdr3_aa: ASSLGKEAF
v_call: TRBV5-1; cdr3_aa: ASSLGDSNSPLH
v_call: TRBV18; cdr3_aa: ASSLANSLMNTEAF
v_call: TRBV15; cdr3_aa: ATSGASGGYEQF
v_call: TRBV19; cdr3_aa: ASKGWGTDTQY
v_call: TRBV6-4; cdr3_aa: ASSESSGRFQEQF
v_call: TRBV7-9; cdr3_aa: AGLGDRHSGANVLT
v_call: TRBV19; cdr3_aa: ASSIKVGLTLLEQY
v_call: TRBV5-5; cdr3_aa: ASSRTGLAGAYNEQF
v_call: TRBV7-9; cdr3_aa: ASSLFTGNTEAF
v_call: TRBV6-5; cdr3_aa: ASSYSIRGLGEKLF
v_call: TRBV6-2/TRBV6-3; cdr3_aa: ASSYPGDSFDYEQY
v_call: TRBV18; cdr3_aa: ASSPTSATYEQY
v_call: TRBV2; cdr3_aa: ASSEASSDEQF
v_call: TRBV7-2; cdr3_aa: ASSPGGATEAF
v_call: TRBV20-1; cdr3_aa: SAGDSNTGELF
v_call: TRBV11-1; cdr3_aa: ASSLIGGTGINEQF
v_call: TRBV20-1; cdr3_aa: SARGPGQLNTEAF
v_call: TRBV25-1; cdr3_aa: ASIPSRRPYNEQF
v_call: TRBV27; cdr3_aa: ASGLRAYNEQF
v_call: TRBV6-2/TRBV6-3; cdr3_aa: ASSPPLRGWRSPLH
v_call: TRBV18; cdr3_aa: ASSPRSRTGEGYGYT
v_call: TRBV19; cdr3_aa: ASSIVGGSSYNEQF
v_call: TRBV19; cdr3_aa: ASSRTGDIKRELF
v_call: TRBV6-5; cdr3_aa: ASSYTLEMNEQY
v_call: TRBV30; cdr3_aa: AWVRTSGANVLT
v_call: TRBV19; cdr3_aa: ASSIAPGAAYEQY
v_call: TRBV12-3/TRBV12-4; cdr3_aa: ASSFGGTTAETQY
v_call: TRBV7-2; cdr3_aa: ASSLALRTAYTEAF
v_call: TRBV19; cdr3_aa: ASSKGAASNQPQH
v_call: TRBV18; cdr3_aa: ASSPDRANEKLF
v_call: TRBV19; cdr3_aa: ASSIGPLAGDWGSYNEQF
v_call: TRBV5-1; cdr3_aa: ASSFGGTETGELF
v_call: TRBV19; cdr3_aa: ASRNGDPGYGYT
v_call: TRBV30; cdr3_aa: AWSSRAGGSTDTQY
v_call: TRBV6-2/TRBV6-3; cdr3_aa: ASTRATEQY
v_call: TRBV27; cdr3_aa: ARSWDRGSEQY
v_call: TRBV7-9; cdr3_aa: ASSRGSPGQGPNEQF
v_call: TRBV29-1; cdr3_aa: SVEVTDYEQY
v_call: TRBV5-6; cdr3_aa: ASSLGGRGSNTEAF
v_call: TRBV7-9; cdr3_aa: ASSPPGDIDNEQF
v_call: TRBV12-3/TRBV12-4; cdr3_aa: ASSLFSGGADTQY
v_call: TRBV5-1; cdr3_aa: ASSLGGLGTDTQY
v_call: TRBV19; cdr3_aa: ASTRQNSNQPQH
v_call: TRBV7-9; cdr3_aa: ASSLQGGSYGYT
v_call: TRBV6-1; cdr3_aa: ASSDRTSGINEQF
v_call: TRBV28; cdr3_aa: ASSFQGRVQYYNEQF